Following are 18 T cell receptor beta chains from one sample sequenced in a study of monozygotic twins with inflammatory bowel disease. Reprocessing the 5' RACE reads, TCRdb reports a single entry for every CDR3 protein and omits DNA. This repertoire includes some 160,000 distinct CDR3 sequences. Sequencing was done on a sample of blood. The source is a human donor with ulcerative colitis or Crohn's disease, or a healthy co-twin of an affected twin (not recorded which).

The CDR3 protein is CASSVRIGVSYGYTF. The rearrangement uses TRBV7-9 and TRBJ1-2. CDR3 size: 15 residues. Germline CDR1 SEHNR, CDR2 FQNEAQ (reference sequence).

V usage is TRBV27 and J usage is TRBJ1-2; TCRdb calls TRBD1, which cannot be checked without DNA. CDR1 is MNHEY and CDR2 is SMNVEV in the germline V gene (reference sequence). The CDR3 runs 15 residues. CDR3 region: CASSLSTGATGGYTF.

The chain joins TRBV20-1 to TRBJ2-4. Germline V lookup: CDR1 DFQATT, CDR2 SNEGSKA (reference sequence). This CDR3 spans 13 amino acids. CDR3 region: CSASDLAKNIQYF.

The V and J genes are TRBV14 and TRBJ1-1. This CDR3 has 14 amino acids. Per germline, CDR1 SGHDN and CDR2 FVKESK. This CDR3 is CASSLRSGNTEAFF. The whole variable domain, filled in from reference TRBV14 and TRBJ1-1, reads EAGVTQFPSHSVIEKGQTVTLRCDPISGHDNLYWYRRVMGKEIKFLLHFVKESKQDESGMPNNRFLAERTGGTYSTLKVQPAELEDSGVYFCASSLRSGNTEAFFGQGTRLTVV.

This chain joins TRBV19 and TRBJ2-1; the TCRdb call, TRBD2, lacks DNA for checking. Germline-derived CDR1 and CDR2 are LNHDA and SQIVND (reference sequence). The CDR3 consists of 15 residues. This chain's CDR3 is CASSISGIAHNEQFF. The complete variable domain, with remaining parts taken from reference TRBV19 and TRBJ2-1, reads DGGITQSPKYLFRKEGQNVTLSCEQNLNHDAMYWYRQDPGQGLRLIYYSQIVNDFQKGDIAEGYSVSREKKESFPLTVTSAQKNPTAFYLCASSISGIAHNEQFFGPGTRLTVL.

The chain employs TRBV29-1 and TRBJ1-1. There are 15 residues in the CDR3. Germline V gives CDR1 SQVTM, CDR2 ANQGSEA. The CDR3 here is CSVLPELDRNTEAFF.

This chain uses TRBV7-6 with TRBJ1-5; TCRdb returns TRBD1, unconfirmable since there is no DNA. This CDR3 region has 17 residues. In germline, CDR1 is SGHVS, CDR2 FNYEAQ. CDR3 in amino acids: CASSLADGGWGNQPQHF.

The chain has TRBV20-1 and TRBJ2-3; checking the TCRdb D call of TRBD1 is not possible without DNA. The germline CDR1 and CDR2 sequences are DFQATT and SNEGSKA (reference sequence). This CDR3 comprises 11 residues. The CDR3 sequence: CSADRLSTQYF.

The CDR3 protein is CASSLAGTGVQKLFF. This chain connects TRBV7-2 to TRBJ1-4; as DNA is missing, the TRBD1 call by TCRdb cannot be tested. The CDR3 loop spans 15 amino acids. CDR1 is SGHTA, CDR2 FQGNSA, per germline.

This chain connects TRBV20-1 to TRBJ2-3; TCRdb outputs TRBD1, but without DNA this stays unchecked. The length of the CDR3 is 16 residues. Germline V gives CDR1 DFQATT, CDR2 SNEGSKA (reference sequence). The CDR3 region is CSARDLFGGYTDTQYF.

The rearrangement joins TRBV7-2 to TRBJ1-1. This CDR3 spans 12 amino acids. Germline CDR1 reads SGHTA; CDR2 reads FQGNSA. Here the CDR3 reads CASSTNLVEAFF. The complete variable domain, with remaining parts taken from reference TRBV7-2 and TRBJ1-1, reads GAGVSQSPSNKVTEKGKDVELRCDPISGHTALYWYRQSLGQGLEFLIYFQGNSAPDKSGLPSDRFSAERTGGSVSTLTIQRTQQEDSAVYLCASSTNLVEAFFGQGTRLTVV.

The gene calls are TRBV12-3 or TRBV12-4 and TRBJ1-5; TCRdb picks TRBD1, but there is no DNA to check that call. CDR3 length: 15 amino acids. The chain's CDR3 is CASSFSGGRNQPQHF.

The CDR3 reads CASSGAAGVTDTQYF. The rearrangement joins TRBV5-1 to TRBJ2-3; the TRBD2 assignment by TCRdb is unverifiable without DNA. In germline, CDR1 is SGHRS, CDR2 YFSETQ. The CDR3 has 15 residues.

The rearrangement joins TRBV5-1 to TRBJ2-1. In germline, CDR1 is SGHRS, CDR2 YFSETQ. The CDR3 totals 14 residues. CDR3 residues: CASSQQLPYNEQFF.

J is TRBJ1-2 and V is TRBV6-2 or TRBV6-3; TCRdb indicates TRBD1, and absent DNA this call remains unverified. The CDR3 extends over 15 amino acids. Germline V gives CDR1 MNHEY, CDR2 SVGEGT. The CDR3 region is CASSYWDRANYGYTF.

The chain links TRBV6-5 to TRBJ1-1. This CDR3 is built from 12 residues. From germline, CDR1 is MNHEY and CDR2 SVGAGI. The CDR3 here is CASSRPNTEAFF.

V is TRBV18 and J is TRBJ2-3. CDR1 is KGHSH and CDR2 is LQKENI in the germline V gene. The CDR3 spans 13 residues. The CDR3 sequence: CASSPQTQVTQYF.

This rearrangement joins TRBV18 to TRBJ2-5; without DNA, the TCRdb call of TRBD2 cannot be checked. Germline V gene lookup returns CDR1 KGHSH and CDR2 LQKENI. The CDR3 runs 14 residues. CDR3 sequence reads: CASSAVSDQETQYF.